This is a list of T cell receptor beta chains from one sample in a study of cytomegalovirus exposure and HLA in healthy donors. Only in-frame clones appear in the TCRdb table, and some are missing; sequencing was by immunoSEQ multiplex PCR. This sample yields about 160,000 clones, of which 75% to 90% are seen a single time; 1.5% to 2% belongs to the top ten. The sample was PBMCs. These receptor sequences come from a woman between 18 and 29 years old in good health and CMV-seronegative. Both conserved end residues are part of each CDR3. The D gene is left open where the match is weak. Clone size is not always given. Where it is, it says once, few, many or a class for expanded clones.

size: few; V: TRBV9; J: TRBJ1-2; D: NA; DNA: TGTGCCAGCAGCGTAGAACCCAGTGGGGGGGGGAGCTATGGCTACACCTTC; CDR3: CASSVEPSGGGSYGYTF
size: NA; V: TRBV5-5; J: TRBJ2-1; D: TRBD1; DNA: TGTGCCAGCAGCTTGGGGGGACAGGGCGGCTATGAGCAGTTCTTC; CDR3: CASSLGGQGGYEQFF
size: NA; V: TRBV4-1; J: TRBJ1-1; D: NA; DNA: TGCGCCAGCAGCCAAGTATTAATTGTCCGGAGCACTGAAGCTTTCTTT; CDR3: CASSQVLIVRSTEAFF
size: few; V: TRBV5-4; J: TRBJ2-5; D: TRBD2; DNA: TGTGCCAGCAGCTCCGGAACTAGCGGGGGTAATAAAGAGACCCAGTACTTC; CDR3: CASSSGTSGGNKETQYF
size: once; V: TRBV2; J: TRBJ1-5; D: NA; DNA: TGTGCCAGCAGCACCAGGCCCAGCAATCAGCCCCAGCATTTT; CDR3: CASSTRPSNQPQHF
size: NA; V: TRBV10-3; J: TRBJ1-1; D: NA; DNA: TGTGCCATCAGTGAGCTAGCGGGTGAAGCTTTCTTT; CDR3: CAISELAGEAFF
size: NA; V: TRBV10-3; J: TRBJ1-4; D: TRBD1; DNA: TGTGCCATCAGCCCGACAGGGGATGAAAAACTGTTTTTT; CDR3: CAISPTGDEKLFF
size: NA; V: TRBV19; J: TRBJ2-1; D: NA; DNA: TGTGCCAGTAGTATTTCCTACCCCCCCTACAATGAGCAGTTCTTC; CDR3: CASSISYPPYNEQFF
size: once; V: TRBV15; J: TRBJ2-5; D: NA; DNA: TGTGCCACCAGCAAGAGATTGATAGCGGATCAAGAGACCCAGTACTTC; CDR3: CATSKRLIADQETQYF
size: NA; V: TRBV6-1; J: TRBJ1-5; D: TRBD1; DNA: TGTGCCAGCAGCTGGGCGACAGGGTCAAATCAGCCCCAGCATTTT; CDR3: CASSWATGSNQPQHF
size: NA; V: TRBV6-1; J: TRBJ2-7; D: NA; DNA: TGTGCCAGCAGTGTTGGGACAACCTACGAGCAGTACTTC; CDR3: CASSVGTTYEQYF
size: NA; V: TRBV15; J: TRBJ2-1; D: TRBD2; DNA: TGTGCCACCAGCTCCCGGCTAGCGGGAGGCCCCAGGGAGCAGTTCTTC; CDR3: CATSSRLAGGPREQFF
size: once; V: TRBV7-6; J: TRBJ2-7; D: TRBD2; DNA: TGTGCCAGCAGCTCGGGACTAGCCAACGAGCAGTACTTC; CDR3: CASSSGLANEQYF
size: once; V: TRBV9; J: TRBJ1-6; D: NA; DNA: TGTGCCAGCAACGCGGGGGTGACCTATAATTCACCCCTCCACTTT; CDR3: CASNAGVTYNSPLHF
size: NA; V: TRBV5-1; J: TRBJ1-6; D: TRBD1; DNA: TGCGCCAGCAGCTTGGCAGGGGGCGCCTATAATTCACCCCTCCACTTT; CDR3: CASSLAGGAYNSPLHF
size: few; V: TRBV9; J: TRBJ2-5; D: TRBD1; DNA: TGTGCCAGCAGCGGACAGGGCGGACTCGGGACCCAGTACTTC; CDR3: CASSGQGGLGTQYF
size: NA; V: TRBV27; J: TRBJ1-3; D: NA; DNA: TGTGCCAGCAGTTTAGTCCCTCCTGGAAACACCATATATTTT; CDR3: CASSLVPPGNTIYF
size: few; V: TRBV5-4; J: TRBJ1-2; D: NA; DNA: TGTGCCAGCAGCCAAGATATCTTGGGGGGCTATGGCTACACCTTC; CDR3: CASSQDILGGYGYTF
size: NA; V: TRBV9; J: TRBJ1-3; D: TRBD1; DNA: TGTGCCAGCAGCGTAACAGGGGCGGAAAACACCATATATTTT; CDR3: CASSVTGAENTIYF
size: NA; V: TRBV6-5; J: TRBJ2-5; D: TRBD2; DNA: TGTGCCAGCAGTTTCTTAGCGGGAGGTTTGGAGGAGACCCAGTACTTC; CDR3: CASSFLAGGLEETQYF
size: NA; V: TRBV14; J: TRBJ1-2; D: NA; DNA: TGTGCCAGCAGCCAGACGGGCAGGGGTAACTATGGCTACACCTTC; CDR3: CASSQTGRGNYGYTF
size: once; V: TRBV5-1; J: TRBJ1-2; D: NA; DNA: TGCGCCAGCAGCTTGGTTCCCCTTGACAGGTTGGGTGGCTACACCTTC; CDR3: CASSLVPLDRLGGYTF
size: NA; V: TRBV5-1; J: TRBJ1-6; D: NA; DNA: TGCGCCAGCAGCTTGGTACAGGGTGAATCACCCCTCCACTTT; CDR3: CASSLVQGESPLHF
size: NA; V: TRBV6-1; J: TRBJ1-1; D: NA; DNA: TGTGCCAGCAGGGGGGGGGTATTGAACACTGAAGCTTTCTTT; CDR3: CASRGGVLNTEAFF
size: NA; V: TRBV5-1; J: TRBJ2-6; D: TRBD2; DNA: TGCGCCAGCAGCTTGTACCTAGCGGGGAGCTCTGGGGCCAACGTCCTGACTTTC; CDR3: CASSLYLAGSSGANVLTF
size: NA; V: TRBV28; J: TRBJ2-7; D: TRBD2; DNA: TGTGCCAGCAGTTTTCTAGCGGGAACCTACGAGCAGTACTTC; CDR3: CASSFLAGTYEQYF
size: NA; V: TRBV7-6; J: TRBJ1-1; D: NA; DNA: TGTGCCAGCAGCTTATTCGGGGGGGACACTGAAGCTTTCTTT; CDR3: CASSLFGGDTEAFF
size: NA; V: TRBV6-5; J: TRBJ1-6; D: NA; DNA: TGTGCCAGCAGTTACTCTCCCCAAGCGGGTTCACCCCTCCACTTT; CDR3: CASSYSPQAGSPLHF
size: NA; V: TRBV5-4; J: TRBJ2-1; D: TRBD2; DNA: TGTGCCAGGGGGACTAGCGGCAGGGGTGAGCAGTTCTTC; CDR3: CARGTSGRGEQFF
size: NA; V: TRBV5-1; J: TRBJ2-7; D: NA; DNA: TGCGCCAGCAGCTTACTCGTAGATAGCGGTGCCTACGAGCAGTACTTC; CDR3: CASSLLVDSGAYEQYF
size: NA; V: TRBV11-2; J: TRBJ1-4; D: NA; DNA: TGTGCCAGCAGCTTAACATCAGGAACAACTAATGAAAAACTGTTTTTT; CDR3: CASSLTSGTTNEKLFF
size: NA; V: TRBV29-1; J: TRBJ2-1; D: NA; DNA: TGCAGCGTTGAAGATTGGCAGGGTCCCTACAATGAGCAGTTCTTC; CDR3: CSVEDWQGPYNEQFF
size: NA; V: TRBV9; J: TRBJ2-3; D: TRBD2; DNA: TGTGCCAGCAGCAGAGGACTAGCGGAAGATACGCAGTATTTT; CDR3: CASSRGLAEDTQYF
size: NA; V: TRBV7-3; J: TRBJ2-7; D: TRBD2; DNA: TGTGTCAGCAGCCCCGGGGGGGGCCGTCCTGAGGAGCAGTACTTC; CDR3: CVSSPGGGRPEEQYF
size: NA; V: TRBV7-6; J: TRBJ1-4; D: NA; DNA: TGTGCCAGCAGCTTATCGAGGGTATCTAATGAAAAACTGTTTTTT; CDR3: CASSLSRVSNEKLFF
size: NA; V: TRBV7-9; J: TRBJ1-1; D: NA; DNA: TGTTCCAGCAGCTTAGCCCATGGGGCAGGGGAAGCTTTCTTT; CDR3: CSSSLAHGAGEAFF
size: NA; V: TRBV5-1; J: TRBJ1-1; D: NA; DNA: TGCGCCAGCAGCTTGGTGGCAGCGACTGAAGCTTTCTTT; CDR3: CASSLVAATEAFF
size: NA; V: TRBV19; J: TRBJ1-2; D: NA; DNA: TGTGCCAGTGGGTCCAGGTTAAACTATGGCTACACCTTC; CDR3: CASGSRLNYGYTF
size: NA; V: TRBV18; J: TRBJ2-5; D: TRBD2; DNA: TGTGCCAGCTCACCAGTTAGAGGACTAGATCAAGAGACCCAGTACTTC; CDR3: CASSPVRGLDQETQYF
size: medium-sized; V: TRBV5-6; J: TRBJ1-1; D: NA; DNA: TGTGCCAGCAGCTTGAACCCTATGAACACTGAAGCTTTCTTT; CDR3: CASSLNPMNTEAFF
size: NA; V: TRBV5-1; J: TRBJ2-7; D: TRBD1; DNA: TGCGCCAGCAGCTCGAGGGACAGCTCCTACGAGCAGTACTTC; CDR3: CASSSRDSSYEQYF
size: NA; V: TRBV7-9; J: TRBJ1-2; D: TRBD1; DNA: TGTGCCAGCAGCCCAAGCCGACAGGGGAAGGGTTTTTTTTATGGCTACACCTTC; CDR3: CASSPSRQGKGFFYGYTF
size: NA; V: TRBV7-9; J: TRBJ1-3; D: NA; DNA: TGTGCCAGCAGCTTAGCCGCAGGGTCGGACACCATATATTTT; CDR3: CASSLAAGSDTIYF
size: NA; V: TRBV28; J: TRBJ2-1; D: TRBD2; DNA: TGTGCCAGCAGTTTGGGGGGACTAGCGGGAGCCTATGAGCAGTTCTTC; CDR3: CASSLGGLAGAYEQFF
size: NA; V: TRBV9; J: TRBJ2-7; D: TRBD1; DNA: TGTGCCAGCAGCGCGACAGGGACGGCCTACGAGCAGTACTTC; CDR3: CASSATGTAYEQYF
size: once; V: TRBV9; J: TRBJ2-5; D: TRBD1; DNA: TGTGCCAGCAGCCCTCGGGACAGATCACAAGAGACCCAGTACTTC; CDR3: CASSPRDRSQETQYF
size: NA; V: TRBV7-9; J: TRBJ1-1; D: NA; DNA: TGTGCCAGCAGCGCCCAGGGGAACACTGAAGCTTTCTTT; CDR3: CASSAQGNTEAFF
size: few; V: TRBV4-1; J: TRBJ2-7; D: TRBD2; DNA: TGCGCCAGCAGCCAAGGGACTAGCGGGATTGGGTACGAGCAGTACTTC; CDR3: CASSQGTSGIGYEQYF
size: NA; V: TRBV5-4; J: TRBJ1-1; D: NA; DNA: TGTGCCAGCAGTAATCTCACGGTGAACACTGAAGCTTTCTTT; CDR3: CASSNLTVNTEAFF
size: NA; V: TRBV18; J: TRBJ1-2; D: NA; DNA: TGTGCCAGCTCACCGCCATCGGGATTTGGGTATGGCTACACCTTC; CDR3: CASSPPSGFGYGYTF
size: NA; V: TRBV7-3; J: TRBJ2-5; D: NA; DNA: TGTGCCAGCAGCTTATGGGGCAGGGAACAAGAGACCCAGTACTTC; CDR3: CASSLWGREQETQYF